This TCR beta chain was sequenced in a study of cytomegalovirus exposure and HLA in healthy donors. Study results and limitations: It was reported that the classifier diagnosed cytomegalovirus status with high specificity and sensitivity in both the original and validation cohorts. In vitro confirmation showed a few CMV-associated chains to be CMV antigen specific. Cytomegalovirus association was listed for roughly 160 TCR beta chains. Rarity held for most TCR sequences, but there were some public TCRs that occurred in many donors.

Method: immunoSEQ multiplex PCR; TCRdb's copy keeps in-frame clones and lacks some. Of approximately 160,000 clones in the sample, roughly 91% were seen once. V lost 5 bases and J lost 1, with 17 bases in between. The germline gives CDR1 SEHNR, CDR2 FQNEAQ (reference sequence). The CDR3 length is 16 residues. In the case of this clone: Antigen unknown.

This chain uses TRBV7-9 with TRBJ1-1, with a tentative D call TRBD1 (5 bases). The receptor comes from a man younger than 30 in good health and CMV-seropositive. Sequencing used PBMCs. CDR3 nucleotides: TGTGCCAGCAGCCTTGATATTGGGGGGGGGAACACTGAAGCTTTCTTT. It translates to CASSLDIGGGNTEAFF.